These 5 T cell receptor beta chains originate from one sample sequenced in a study of T cell repertoires in cytomegalovirus infection. TCRdb re-analysed the reads in MiXCR, keeping a single row per CDR3 protein. The sample shows about 150,000 distinct CDR3 sequences, around 24% of them seen only once. The sequencing sample was made of PBMCs. The receptor set was obtained from a human donor in good health (CMV status not recorded). Some clones in this sample may be carry-over from other donors' samples.

This clonotype came up once. A clone one base away is much larger, so this may be a read error. The chain joins TRBV28 to TRBJ2-1; TRBD2 matches 10 bases. The CDR3 extends over 16 amino acids. Germline V CDR1 and CDR2: MDHEN, SYDVKM. In DNA, the CDR3 is TGTGCCAGCAGATTATTAACCGGGACTAGCGACAATGAGCAGTTCTTC. This codes for CASRLLTGTSDNEQFF.

This clonotype has at least ten counts. The chain couples TRBV7-2 to TRBJ2-2, with a possible D match to TRBD1 (6 bases). This CDR3 contains 15 residues. CDR1 and CDR2 (germline): SGHTA, FQGNSA. V was clipped by 5 bases and J by 0 bases, with 10 bases between them. The CDR3 spells CASSRTVTNTGELFF. The CDR3 DNA follows: TGTGCCAGCAGCAGGACAGTAACGAACACCGGGGAGCTGTTTTTT.

The sample holds many counts of this clonotype. The rearrangement uses TRBV12-3 or TRBV12-4 and TRBJ1-5; D gene unclear. V was shortened by 3 bases and J by 8 bases, with 20 bases between the two germline ends. The CDR3 has 16 amino acids. DNA for the CDR3: TGTGCCAGCAGTTTCAGGTTACAGACCCTGGAGAAGCCCCAGCATTTT. Translation: CASSFRLQTLEKPQHF.

Notes on this clonotype: Sequence at one end of the junction differs from germline and may be a read error. The rearrangement uses TRBV11-2 and TRBJ2-4; 11 bases agree with TRBD1. The CDR3 runs 17 residues. CDR1 is SGHAT and CDR2 is FQNNGV in the germline V gene. CDR3 DNA: TGTGCCGGCAGCTTATCGGACAGGGGGCTGAGGCGAAACATTCAGTACTTC. Protein product: CAGSLSDRGLRRNIQYF.

This clonotype has at least ten counts. Here the CDR3 reads CASSLGDLPQHF. The CDR3 DNA sequence: TGTGCCAGCAGTTTGGGAGACCTGCCCCAGCATTTT. V is TRBV28 and J is TRBJ1-5; D not resolved. Deletions cut 3 bases from V and 9 bases from J, with 9 bases between. Germline CDR1 and CDR2: MDHEN and SYDVKM. The CDR3 contains 12 residues.